The 4 T cell receptor beta chains in this list originate from one sample, sequenced in a study of blood T cell repertoires in COVID-19. Only in-frame clones appear in the TCRdb table, and some are missing; sequencing was by immunoSEQ multiplex PCR. The table shows over 90,000 clones, with approximately 88% occurring only once. The sequencing sample was made of peripheral blood. Source of these receptors: an older woman with acute or convalescent COVID-19.

The rearrangement uses TRBV7-9 and TRBJ1-6, with D maybe TRBD1 (6 bases). Germline V gene data show CDR1 as SEHNR and CDR2 as FQNEAQ (reference sequence). This CDR3 has 15 amino acids. V shed 5 bases and J shed 4 bases, with 12 bases lying between them. The CDR3 here is CASSAGQIYNSPLHF. CDR3 sequence (DNA): TGTGCCAGCAGCGCCGGACAGATTTATAATTCACCCCTCCACTTT. Looking up the rest from reference TRBV7-9 and TRBJ1-6 gives the full variable domain: DTGVSQNPRHKITKRGQNVTFRCDPISEHNRLYWYRQTLGQGPEFLTYFQNEAQLEKSRLLSDRFSAERPKGSFSTLEIQRTEQGDSAMYLCASSAGQIYNSPLHFGNGTRLTVT.

This rearrangement joins TRBV6-6 to TRBJ1-5; tentative D call: TRBD1 (5 bases). The ends were cut back, 6 bases at V and 3 bases at J, with 12 bases in the middle. CDR1 is MNHNY, CDR2 SVGAGI, per germline (reference sequence). CDR3 size: 14 residues. CDR3 bases: TGTGCCAGCAGCCGAACAGGAGACAATCAGCCCCAGCATTTT. This encodes CASSRTGDNQPQHF.

CDR3 sequence: CATSLRLGPETQYF. DNA of the CDR3: TGTGCCACCTCCCTAAGGCTAGGCCCCGAGACCCAGTACTTC. The J gene is TRBJ2-5, the V gene TRBV6-5; D is uncertain. Germline CDR1 reads MNHEY; CDR2 reads SVGAGI. CDR3 length: 14 residues. V lost 10 bases and J 5 bases, leaving 20 bases between the germline ends.

The rearrangement joins TRBV2 to TRBJ1-6; 10 bases line up with TRBD1. Germline V gene data show CDR1 as SNHLY and CDR2 as FYNNEI. This CDR3 is built from 16 residues. The J segment lost 7 bases and the V segment lost 6 bases, leaving 9 bases of the junction unmatched. The CDR3 protein is CASSRDRGLYNSPLHF. As DNA, the CDR3 is TGTGCCAGCAGCCGAGACAGGGGGCTTTACAATTCACCCCTCCACTTT. Variable domain in full (rest from reference TRBV2 and TRBJ1-6): EPEVTQTPSHQVTQMGQEVILRCVPISNHLYFYWYRQILGQKVEFLVSFYNNEISEKSEIFDDQFSVERPDGSNFTLKIRSTKLEDSAMYFCASSRDRGLYNSPLHFGNGTRLTVT.